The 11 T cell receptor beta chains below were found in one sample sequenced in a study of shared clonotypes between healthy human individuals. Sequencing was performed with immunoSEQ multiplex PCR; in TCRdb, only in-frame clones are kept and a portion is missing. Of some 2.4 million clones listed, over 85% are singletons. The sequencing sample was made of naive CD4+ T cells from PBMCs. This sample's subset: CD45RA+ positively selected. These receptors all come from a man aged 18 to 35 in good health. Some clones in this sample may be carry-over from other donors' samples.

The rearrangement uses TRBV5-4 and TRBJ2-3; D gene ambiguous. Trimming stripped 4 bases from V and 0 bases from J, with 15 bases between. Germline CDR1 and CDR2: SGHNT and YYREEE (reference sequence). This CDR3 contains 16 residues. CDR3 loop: CASSPTAPRSTDTQYF. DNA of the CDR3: TGTGCCAGCAGCCCAACTGCCCCGAGAAGCACAGATACGCAGTATTTT.

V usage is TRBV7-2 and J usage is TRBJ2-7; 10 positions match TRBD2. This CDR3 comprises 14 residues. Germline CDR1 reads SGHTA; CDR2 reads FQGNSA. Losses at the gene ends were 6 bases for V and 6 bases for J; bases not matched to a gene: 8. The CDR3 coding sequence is TGTGCCAGCAGGGTCCTAGCGGGAGTTGTCGAGCAGTACTTC. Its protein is CASRVLAGVVEQYF.

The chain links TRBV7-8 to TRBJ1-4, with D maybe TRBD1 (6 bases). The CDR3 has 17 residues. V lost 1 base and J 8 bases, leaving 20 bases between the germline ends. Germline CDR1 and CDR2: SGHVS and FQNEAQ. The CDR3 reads CASSLVVSQGRFEKLFF. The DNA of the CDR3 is TGTGCCAGCAGCTTAGTTGTGTCGCAGGGGAGGTTCGAAAAACTGTTTTTT.

The CDR3 bases are TGTGCCAGCAGCCCAGCCACAGGCCAGACGGGGACTGAAGCTTTCTTT. Protein sequence: CASSPATGQTGTEAFF. The V gene is TRBV7-7, the J gene TRBJ1-1; tentative D call: TRBD1 (5 bases). Trimming left V 5 bases short and J 5 bases short, with 21 bases between. Germline CDR1 and CDR2: SSHAT and FNYEAQ (reference sequence). The CDR3 extends over 16 amino acids. Full variable domain (remainder filled in from reference TRBV7-7 and TRBJ1-1): GAGVSQSPRYKVTKRGQDVTLRCDPISSHATLYWYQQALGQGPEFLTYFNYEAQPDKSGLPSDRFSAERPEGSISTLTIQRTEQRDSAMYRCASSPATGQTGTEAFFGQGTRLTVV.

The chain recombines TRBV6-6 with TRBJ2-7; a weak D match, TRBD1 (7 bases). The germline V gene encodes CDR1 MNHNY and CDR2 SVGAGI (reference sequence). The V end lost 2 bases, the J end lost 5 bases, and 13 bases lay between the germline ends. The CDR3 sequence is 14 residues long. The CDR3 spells CASSYNSRGDEQYF. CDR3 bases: TGTGCCAGCAGTTACAATAGCAGGGGGGACGAGCAGTACTTC.

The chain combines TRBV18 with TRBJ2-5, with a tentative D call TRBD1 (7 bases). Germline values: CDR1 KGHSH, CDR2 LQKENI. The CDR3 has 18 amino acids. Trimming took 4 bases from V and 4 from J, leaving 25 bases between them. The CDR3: CASSLNLEGARSGETQYF. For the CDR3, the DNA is TGTGCCAGCTCACTCAATTTGGAGGGGGCGAGGTCTGGAGAGACCCAGTACTTC.

The CDR3 loop is CASSSDSPKNIQYF. Written as DNA, the CDR3 is TGCGCCAGCAGCTCCGACAGCCCCAAAAACATTCAGTACTTC. The rearrangement joins TRBV5-1 to TRBJ2-4, with a tentative D call TRBD1 (5 bases). The CDR3 covers 14 residues. From germline, CDR1 is SGHRS and CDR2 YFSETQ. Trimming left V 3 bases short and J 2 bases short, with 9 bases between.

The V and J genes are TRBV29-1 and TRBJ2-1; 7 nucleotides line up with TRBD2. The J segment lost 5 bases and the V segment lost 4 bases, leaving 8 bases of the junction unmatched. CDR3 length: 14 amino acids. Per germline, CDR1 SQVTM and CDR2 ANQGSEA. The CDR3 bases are TGCAGCGTTGTCCCAGCGGGGTTAAACAATGAGCAGTTCTTC. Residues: CSVVPAGLNNEQFF.

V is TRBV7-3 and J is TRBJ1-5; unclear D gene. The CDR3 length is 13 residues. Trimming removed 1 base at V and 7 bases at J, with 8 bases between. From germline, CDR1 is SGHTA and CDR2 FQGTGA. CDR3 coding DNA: TGTGCCAGCAGCTTAAGCCACCTCCAGCCCCAGCATTTT. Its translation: CASSLSHLQPQHF.

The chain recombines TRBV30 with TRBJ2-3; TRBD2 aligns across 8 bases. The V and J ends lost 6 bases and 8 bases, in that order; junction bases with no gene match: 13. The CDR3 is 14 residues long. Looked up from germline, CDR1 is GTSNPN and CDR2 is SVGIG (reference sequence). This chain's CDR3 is CACRAGTRLGTQYF. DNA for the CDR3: TGTGCCTGTCGTGCCGGGACTAGACTTGGTACGCAGTATTTT.

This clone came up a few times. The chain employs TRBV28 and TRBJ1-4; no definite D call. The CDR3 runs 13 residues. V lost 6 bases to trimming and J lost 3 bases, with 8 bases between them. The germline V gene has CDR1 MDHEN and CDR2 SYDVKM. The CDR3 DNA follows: TGTGCCAGCAGACGGCGGGCTAATGAAAAACTGTTTTTT. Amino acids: CASRRRANEKLFF.